The source of this TCR beta chain is a study of shared clonotypes between healthy human individuals (dated by TCRdb to 2019 to 2021). Concerning the study at large: The cohort included three men and a couple of women between 18 and 49 years of age. For each donor, CD4 naive and CD4 memory were each run on three plates, CD8 naive on two plates, and CD8 memory on one plate. To estimate repertoire size and how much clonotypes are shared between individuals, the study performed deep sequencing of blood TCR repertoires from a few healthy adults. Libraries were prepared and TCR repertoires were sequenced by different laboratories using diverse techniques, in order to increase sequencing depth and limit assay-specific biases. Each donor's leukapheresis produced roughly between roughly 0.85 and 9.5 billion PBMCs.

About this clone itself: Its antigen specificity is not known. No qualities accompany the bases; no much larger clone lies one base away.

Using the deep immunoSEQ assay, multiplex PCR amplified TCR CDR3 regions from genomic DNA. Genomic DNA extracted from each cell subset was distributed evenly over all wells of several immunoSEQ 96-well plates, and each plate served as one replicate. For sorted subsets, each replicate PCR was loaded with 150 to 250 ng genomic DNA, equivalent to 25,000 to 35,000 T cell genomes. Purified libraries were quantified with a Qubit 3.0 fluorometer, sized on a Bioanalyzer 2100, and re-quantified with the KAPA Library Quantification kit. A separate single-read 150-cycle Illumina NextSeq 550 flow cell was used to sequence each immunoSEQ 96-well plate. The original pipeline was this. Because the immunoSEQ output included only junctional sequences and no quality scores, the filtering could not be the same as the filtering used for full-length reads. To assign V/J genes and CDR3, sequences were annotated using PyIR, a Python wrapper for IgBLAST v1.9, with IMGT germline references. Any read was removed if the V/J assignment was weak (E-value above 1e-6), the CDR3 was missing, or the read contained stop codons, out-of-frame junctions, or ambiguous translated residues. V3J clonotypes were defined as sequences sharing the same inferred V gene, J gene, and CDR3 amino acid sequence. Percentage overlap between repertoires was calculated by dividing the number of shared unique clonotypes by the size of the smaller repertoire. Three approaches were used to assess repertoire richness: RTK rarefaction, the Chao1 estimator, and Recon v2.1 estimates of unobserved clonotypes. OLGA was used to compute generation probabilities for all TCRbeta clonotypes that the gDNA method yielded from a few donors. Not all clones reach the TCRdb copy of this immuneACCESS table, which keeps in-frame sequences only. Checked studies attribute under half of the gap to unresolved V genes and leave the rest unexplained. The DNA gave D and trimming, while V, J and clone size come from that table. Here the sample has around 600,000 clones; 85% to 95% occur a single time. The ten largest make up approximately 0.11% of the sample.

CDR3 length: 13 amino acids, cysteine to phenylalanine. This entry keeps only the CDR3 DNA: 39 bases, framed from base 1. Trimming at the junction amounts to 6 bases on V and 6 bases on J, and the germline ends lie 15 bases apart. Taken from the germline V gene, the CDR1 and CDR2 loops are MDHEN and SYDVKM. Study-wide conclusions, independent of this receptor: Pairwise subsampling indicated that sequencing depth was expected to affect the degree of clonotype sharing among donors. Larger estimated clonotype richness was generally found for naive subsets than for memory subsets. Sampling was limited to blood, and TCR repertoires in tissue likely differ from TCR repertoires in blood. Compared with non-shared clonotypes, clonotypes shared by all four sorted-subset donors had higher generation probabilities. The genetic and exposure-history diversity represented was limited by the small number of donors. Sharing across a handful of donors was observed for around 4.8% of naive CD4, 3.5% of naive CD8, roughly 2.3% of memory CD4, and around 0.42% of memory CD8 clonotypes. Incomplete sequencing was indicated by rarefaction of sorted-subset datasets, despite the large sequencing depth.

For the CD8 naive samples, CD45RO-negative cells were positively selected for CCR7, yielding a CD45RA+CCR7+ population from which TemRA cells were excluded. The donors were healthy, HIV-negative adults with no recently reported acute infections or vaccinations. Every donor was a Caucasian adult residing in Nashville, Tennessee, USA. After blood collection by leukapheresis, PBMCs were isolated using Ficoll-Histopaque density gradient centrifugation and then cryopreserved in the vapor phase of liquid nitrogen. Purity and quantity of every magnetically sorted T cell population were checked by analytical flow cytometry. Genomic DNA was isolated from each sorted fraction and quantified by UV absorbance on a Nanodrop 2000c.

This sequence uses TRBV28 and TRBJ2-7; the D gene remains uncertain. The sequencing sample was made of naive CD8+ T cells sorted from blood. Interpreted using the paper, the cell subset or site label stands for: CD45RA+CCR7+. The receptor's source is a woman in her twenties or thirties in good health. The CDR3 protein is CASRPPNSPEQYF. The nucleotide sequence reads as follows: TGTGCCAGCAGACCACCGAACAGCCCCGAGCAGTACTTC. With the rest looked up from the reference TRBV28 and TRBJ2-7 genes rather than sequenced, the full variable domain is DVKVTQSSRYLVKRTGEKVFLECVQDMDHENMFWYRQDPGLGLRLIYFSYDVKMKEKGDIPEGYSVSREKKERFSLILESASTNQTSMYLCASRPPNSPEQYFGPGTRLTVT.